This T cell receptor (beta chain) derives from a study of CD8+ T cells in alopecia areata. This clone was observed a handful of times. Deletions cut 2 bases from V and 5 bases from J, with 10 bases between. Looked up from germline, CDR1 is SGHRS and CDR2 is YFSETQ. The CDR3 consists of 13 residues. Samples from alopecia areata patients were lesional scalp punch biopsies and peripheral blood. RNA was isolated and reverse transcribed to cDNA, the sequencing template. Produced via immunoSEQ multiplex PCR; TCRdb's table is partial and in-frame only. Of about 180,000 clones in the sample, more than 60% were seen once.

V and J are TRBV5-1 and TRBJ2-5; D is possibly TRBD1 (6 bases). The sample consisted of CD4+ T cells sorted from blood, taken at week 0. This sequence originates from a human donor with alopecia areata. CDR3: CASSLSGDETQYF. The CDR3 DNA follows: TGCGCCAGCAGCTTATCAGGGGATGAGACCCAGTACTTC.